The 11 T cell receptor beta chains given below trace back to one sample, sequenced in a study of OX40 agonist ivuxolimab in advanced cancers. The protocol was immunoSEQ multiplex PCR, while the TCRdb copy is restricted to in-frame clones and leaves out a portion. Of roughly 15,000 clones in the sample, about 82% were seen once. The material sequenced was CD4+ or CD8+ T cells sorted from blood, taken in a trial of the OX40 agonist ivuxolimab. These receptor sequences come from an adult with an advanced solid tumor such as melanoma, head and neck, liver or kidney cancer.

As to this clone: At the DNA level, this CDR3 is encoded by other sequences in the same sample as well. The chain links TRBV27 to TRBJ2-7; maybe TRBD1 (5 bases). Trimming removed 2 bases at V and 0 bases at J, with 11 bases between. This CDR3 region has 15 residues. CDR1 and CDR2 (germline): MNHEY, SMNVEV (reference sequence). DNA for the CDR3: TGTGCCAGCAGTTTACAGGGATTTCTCTCCTACGAGCAGTACTTC. Translated: CASSLQGFLSYEQYF.

The chain is built from TRBV4-1 and TRBJ1-1, with D unresolved. Germline values: CDR1 MGHRA, CDR2 YSYEKL. The CDR3 is 12 amino acids. V was pared by 2 bases and J by 1 base, with 2 bases between. This CDR3 reads CASSQTNTEAFF. Here the CDR3 DNA reads TGCGCCAGCAGCCAAACGAACACTGAAGCTTTCTTT.

This CDR3 is CASSQDHRGGTEAFF. DNA for the CDR3: TGTGCCAGCAGCCAAGATCACAGGGGCGGGACTGAAGCTTTCTTT. J is TRBJ1-1 and V is TRBV14, with 7 bases identical to TRBD1. The CDR3 has 15 residues. Per the germline V gene, CDR1 is SGHDN and CDR2 is FVKESK. The trim removed 0 bases at V and 5 bases at J, leaving 6 bases unmatched.

The chain links TRBV27 to TRBJ2-3; unclear D gene. V lost 6 bases to trimming and J lost 3 bases, with 10 bases between them. The germline gives CDR1 MNHEY, CDR2 SMNVEV (reference sequence). This CDR3 has 13 residues. Written as DNA, the CDR3 is TGTGCCAGCAGAACGATGGGGACAGATACGCAGTATTTT. Protein sequence: CASRTMGTDTQYF.

The chain has TRBV19 and TRBJ2-1; 11 positions agree with TRBD2. Losses at the gene ends were 3 bases for V and 5 bases for J; bases not matched to a gene: 12. The CDR3 consists of 18 residues. Germline values: CDR1 LNHDA, CDR2 SQIVND (reference sequence). The CDR3 spells CASSIGLAGGGKNNEQFF. In DNA, the CDR3 is TGTGCCAGTAGTATTGGGCTAGCGGGGGGAGGTAAAAACAATGAGCAGTTCTTC. Supplemented by reference TRBV19 and TRBJ2-1, the full variable domain reads DGGITQSPKYLFRKEGQNVTLSCEQNLNHDAMYWYRQDPGQGLRLIYYSQIVNDFQKGDIAEGYSVSREKKESFPLTVTSAQKNPTAFYLCASSIGLAGGGKNNEQFFGPGTRLTVL.

This clone came up a few times. The chain links TRBV27 to TRBJ1-1; TRBD1 aligns across 11 bases. This CDR3 is 14 amino acids long. The junction had 3 bases not matched to a gene; V was cut back by 5 bases and J by 4 bases. The germline CDR1 and CDR2 sequences are MNHEY and SMNVEV (reference sequence). CDR3 coding DNA: TGTGCCAGCAGTGTCGGACAGGGGGCCACTGAAGCTTTCTTT. It translates to CASSVGQGATEAFF.

The gene calls are TRBV30 and TRBJ2-1; D gene unclear. Looked up from germline, CDR1 is GTSNPN and CDR2 is SVGIG (reference sequence). CDR3 length: 10 amino acids. The V end was cut by 0 bases, the J end by 7 bases, with 1 base between. CDR3 in amino acids: CAWSVNEQFF. The DNA of the CDR3 is TGTGCCTGGAGTGTAAATGAGCAGTTCTTC.

This clone was picked up one time. The J gene is TRBJ2-6, the V gene TRBV7-6; D call uncertain. Trimming cost V 5 bases and J 4 bases, with 9 bases left between them. Per the germline V gene, CDR1 is SGHVS and CDR2 is FNYEAQ. The CDR3 runs 14 residues. CDR3 sequence: CASSTGSGANVLTF. CDR3 bases: TGTGCCAGCAGCACGGGCTCAGGGGCCAACGTCCTGACTTTC.

The rearrangement links TRBV18 to TRBJ1-3, with D unresolved. The CDR3 contains 14 residues. Per the germline V gene, CDR1 is KGHSH and CDR2 is LQKENI. The V and J ends lost 7 bases and 0 bases respectively, with 10 bases between them. CDR3 sequence (DNA): TGTGCCAGCTTAAGTGTGGACTCTGGAAACACCATATATTTT. Protein product: CASLSVDSGNTIYF.

The chain uses TRBV9 and TRBJ2-5; D is undetermined. The J call is doubtful: the DNA matches TRBJ2-7 better. CDR3 length equals 14 residues. The germline V gene encodes CDR1 SGDLS and CDR2 YYNGEE. This CDR3 reads CASSAEYFSYEQYF. The CDR3 nucleotides are TGTGCCAGCAGCGCGGAGTATTTCTCCTACGAGCAGTACTTC.

Here the CDR3 reads CAESAEGGVLEQFF. The CDR3 region has the DNA TGTGCCGAGTCGGCTGAGGGAGGGGTTCTTGAGCAGTTCTTC. The J gene is TRBJ2-1, the V gene TRBV30; 7 positions agree with TRBD2. Germline V gene lookup returns CDR1 GTSNPN and CDR2 SVGIG (reference sequence). Trimming at V came to 8 bases and at J to 9 bases, leaving 16 bases not matched to a gene. The CDR3 is 14 residues long.